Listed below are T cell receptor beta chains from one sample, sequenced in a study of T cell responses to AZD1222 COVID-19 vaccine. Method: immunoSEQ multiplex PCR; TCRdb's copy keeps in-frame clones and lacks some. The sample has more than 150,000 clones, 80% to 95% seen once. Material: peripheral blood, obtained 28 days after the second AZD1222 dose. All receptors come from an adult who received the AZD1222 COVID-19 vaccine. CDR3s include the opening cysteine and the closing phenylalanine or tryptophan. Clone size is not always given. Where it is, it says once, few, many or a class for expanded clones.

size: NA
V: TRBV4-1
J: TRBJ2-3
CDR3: CASSTVGGRDTQYF

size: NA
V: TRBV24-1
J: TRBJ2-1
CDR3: CATSSLGQGVFEQFF

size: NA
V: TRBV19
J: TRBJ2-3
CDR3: CASSILGGGLNTQYF

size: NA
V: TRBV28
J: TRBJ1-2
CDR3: CASREGFGYTF

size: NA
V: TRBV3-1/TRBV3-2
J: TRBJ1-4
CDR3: CASSQTGTGGEKLFF

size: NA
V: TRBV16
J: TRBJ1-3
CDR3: CASSPPDSYSGNTIYF

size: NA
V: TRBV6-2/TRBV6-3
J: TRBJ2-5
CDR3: CASSYSTASGGRIQETQYF

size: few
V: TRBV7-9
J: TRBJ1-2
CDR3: CASTGGWNYGYTF

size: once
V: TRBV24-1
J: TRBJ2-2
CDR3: CATRGGTGELFF

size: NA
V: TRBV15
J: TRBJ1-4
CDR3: CATSRAGVGEKLFF

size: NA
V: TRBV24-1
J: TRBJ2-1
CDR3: CATSDNSGGYNEQFF

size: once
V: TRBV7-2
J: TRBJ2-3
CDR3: CASSSPPGGGAGTDTQYF

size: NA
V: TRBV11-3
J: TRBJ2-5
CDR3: CASSLDLGLAAPGETQYF

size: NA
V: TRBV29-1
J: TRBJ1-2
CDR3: CSPPGGAPRGYTF

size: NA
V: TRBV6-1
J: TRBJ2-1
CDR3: CASSEFSGRSSSYNEQFF

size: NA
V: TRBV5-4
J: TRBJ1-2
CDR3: CASSSPGQTVYGYTF

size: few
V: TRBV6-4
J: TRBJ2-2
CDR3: CASSDGDRDTGELFF

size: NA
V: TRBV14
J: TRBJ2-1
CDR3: CASSRQGANDEQFF

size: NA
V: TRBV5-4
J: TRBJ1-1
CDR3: CASSLAQNTEAFF